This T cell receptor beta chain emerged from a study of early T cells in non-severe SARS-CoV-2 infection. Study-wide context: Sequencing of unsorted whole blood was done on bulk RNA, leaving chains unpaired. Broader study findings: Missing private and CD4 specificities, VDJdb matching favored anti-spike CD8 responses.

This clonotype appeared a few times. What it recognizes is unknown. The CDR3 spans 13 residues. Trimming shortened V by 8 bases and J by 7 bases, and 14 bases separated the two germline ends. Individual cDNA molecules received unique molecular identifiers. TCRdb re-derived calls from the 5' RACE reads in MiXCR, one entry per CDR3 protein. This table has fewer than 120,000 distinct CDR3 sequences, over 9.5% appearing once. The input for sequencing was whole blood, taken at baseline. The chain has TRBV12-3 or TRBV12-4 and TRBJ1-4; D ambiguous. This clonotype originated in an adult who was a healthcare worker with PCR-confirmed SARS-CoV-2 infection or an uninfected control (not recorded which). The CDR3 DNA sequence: TGTGCCAGCCGGGCCGCGGGAAGTGAAAAACTGTTTTTT. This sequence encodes CASRAAGSEKLFF.